The clone carrying this TCR beta chain is a singleton in its sample. Its antigen is currently unknown. Sample-barcoded 5' priming and a J-beta primer mix drove a second PCR of roughly 7 to 11 cycles. Every cDNA molecule carried a tag from a template-switch adaptor bearing 12 random nucleotides. TCRdb recomputed calls from the 5' RACE reads with MiXCR, one row per CDR3 protein. The table records around 600,000 distinct CDR3 sequences, around half of them present only once. The sample originates from a study of blood T cells in healthy people across ages. Findings of the study overall: Donors of long life had a larger count of naive CD4+ cells and greater diversity than aged donors.

The study drew donors from healthy Caucasian individuals in Russia aged roughly 6 to 100. The receptor comes from an elderly man in good health. The specimen sequenced was blood.

The CDR3 DNA reads TGTGCCAGCAGTTTATGGGGTGCCCGGGGAGGGAATGGCTACACCTTC. Protein sequence: CASSLWGARGGNGYTF. The chain employs TRBV28 and TRBJ1-2; D unresolved. Germline loops: CDR1 MDHEN, CDR2 SYDVKM. V was pared by 0 bases and J by 6 bases, with 17 bases between. This CDR3 spans 16 amino acids.